This T cell receptor (beta chain) was captured in a study of monozygotic twins with inflammatory bowel disease. Overall study results and limits: The analysis failed to separate different T cell subtypes.

Germline V lookup: CDR1 MDHEN, CDR2 SYDVKM. This CDR3 region has 15 residues. Every single donor had an approximately 2.7 ml blood sample drawn. Eight distinct reactions (per sample) were used to make the cDNA. TCRdb reanalyzed the 5' RACE reads and collapses them to one entry per CDR3 protein, without DNA. With 300,000 to 350,000 distinct CDR3 sequences in the sample, the ten largest clones hold approximately 2%. As for this clonotype: No antigen is known for it.

The chain carries TRBV28 and TRBJ2-7; TCRdb lists TRBD2, though no DNA is available to test this call. The receptor was derived from a human donor with ulcerative colitis or Crohn's disease, or a healthy co-twin of an affected twin (not recorded which). The material sequenced was blood. This chain's CDR3 is CASSFALGRPYEQYF.